The 32 T cell receptor beta chains below all came from one sample that was sequenced in a study of beta chain features in type 1 diabetes. Every isolated RNA sample was fully reverse transcribed, so sequencing captured expressed TCRB transcripts. Profiling relied on immunoSEQ multiplex PCR, and the TCRdb table lists in-frame clones only, not all of them. Of around 500,000 clones listed, about 10% were seen once; the top ten hold 0.045% to 0.05%. The specimen was naive CD4+ T cells from blood. The source is a woman aged 18-35 years in good health.

This rearrangement joins TRBV29-1 to TRBJ1-1, with D hard to call. The germline gives CDR1 SQVTM, CDR2 ANQGSEA. With 1 base removed from V and 7 bases from J, the gap between germline ends came to 16 bases. The CDR3 contains 14 residues. CDR3 sequence (DNA): TGCAGCGTTGAAGGGTTTGGGGTTACGGGTGAAGCTTTCTTT. It yields the protein CSVEGFGVTGEAFF.

The rearrangement links TRBV9 to TRBJ2-3; D is ambiguous. The CDR3 runs 14 residues. The germline V gene encodes CDR1 SGDLS and CDR2 YYNGEE. V lost 4 bases and J 0 bases, leaving 9 bases between the germline ends. CDR3 nucleotides: TGTGCCAGCAGCCTCGAGCTTAGCACAGATACGCAGTATTTT. Amino acids: CASSLELSTDTQYF.

This clone showed up just a few times. The chain couples TRBV30 to TRBJ2-2, with 8 bases lining up with TRBD2. With 3 bases clipped from V and 3 bases from J, the junction kept 12 bases outside the gene matches. This CDR3 region has 17 residues. The V gene's germline CDR1 is GTSNPN and CDR2 SVGIG (reference sequence). CDR3 amino acids: CAWRRPSGSFDTGELFF. In DNA, the CDR3 is TGTGCCTGGAGAAGGCCCAGCGGGAGTTTTGACACCGGGGAGCTGTTTTTT.

This chain links TRBV2 with TRBJ2-1; weak D call: TRBD2 (5 bases). The germline gives CDR1 SNHLY, CDR2 FYNNEI. Trimming took off 2 bases at V and 4 bases at J, with 12 bases between the two ends. The CDR3 is 15 residues long. For the CDR3, the DNA is TGTGCCAGCAGTGAATTAGGAGGACCTTACAATGAGCAGTTCTTC. Translated, it gives CASSELGGPYNEQFF.

This clone was picked up a small number of times. This rearrangement joins TRBV18 to TRBJ2-7; maybe TRBD2 (6 bases). From germline, CDR1 is KGHSH and CDR2 LQKENI. The length of the CDR3 is 14 residues. The V gene lost 2 bases and the J gene lost 5 bases, with 13 bases spanning the gap. This CDR3 reads CASSPRIAADEQYF. CDR3 in DNA: TGTGCCAGCTCACCAAGGATAGCGGCCGACGAGCAGTACTTC.

The V gene is TRBV18, the J gene TRBJ2-4; D possibly matches TRBD1 or TRBD2 (5 bases each). Trimming removed 2 bases from V and 7 bases from J, with 6 bases in between. The CDR3 is made up of 12 amino acids. Germline loops: CDR1 KGHSH, CDR2 LQKENI. The CDR3 coding sequence is TGTGCCAGCTCACCAGGGGACAACATTCAGTACTTC. Translated, it gives CASSPGDNIQYF.

The chain uses TRBV9 and TRBJ1-1, with 10 positions matching TRBD1. Per germline, CDR1 SGDLS and CDR2 YYNGEE. Germline trimming cut 4 bases from V and 5 bases from J; bases unmatched to any gene: 8. CDR3 length: 15 amino acids. The CDR3 reads CASSPRTGGSTEAFF. CDR3 nucleotides: TGTGCCAGCAGCCCCCGGACAGGGGGTAGTACTGAAGCTTTCTTT.

This clone has a handful of counts. The J gene is TRBJ2-3, the V gene TRBV14; D gene uncertain. The CDR3 has 14 amino acids. Trimming cost V 4 bases and J 2 bases, with 10 bases left between them. Looked up from germline, CDR1 is SGHDN and CDR2 is FVKESK. CDR3 sequence (DNA): TGTGCCAGCAGCCCGCGCTCGATCACAGATACGCAGTATTTT. Translated, it gives CASSPRSITDTQYF.

This clone was seen more than once but under ten times. The chain carries TRBV14 and TRBJ2-1; TRBD2 agrees at 7 bases. The CDR3 contains 15 residues. From germline, CDR1 is SGHDN and CDR2 FVKESK. Trimming took 3 bases from V and 4 from J; bases not matched to a gene: 6. CDR3 protein: CASSHLAATYNEQFF. The CDR3 nucleotides are TGTGCCAGCAGCCACCTAGCGGCAACATACAATGAGCAGTTCTTC. Full variable domain (rest looked up from reference TRBV14 and TRBJ2-1): EAGVTQFPSHSVIEKGQTVTLRCDPISGHDNLYWYRRVMGKEIKFLLHFVKESKQDESGMPNNRFLAERTGGTYSTLKVQPAELEDSGVYFCASSHLAATYNEQFFGPGTRLTVL.

This clone was counted between two and nine times. J is TRBJ1-2 and V is TRBV29-1; possible D gene TRBD1, 5 bases. Per the germline V gene, CDR1 is SQVTM and CDR2 is ANQGSEA. The V end was cut by 6 bases, the J end by 1 base, with 12 bases between. The CDR3 loop spans 13 amino acids. As DNA, the CDR3 is TGCAGCGTCGAATGGGGCAATAACTATGGCTACACCTTC. It encodes CSVEWGNNYGYTF. The whole variable domain, remainder taken from reference TRBV29-1 and TRBJ1-2, is SAVISQKPSRDICQRGTSLTIQCQVDSQVTMMFWYRQQPGQSLTLIATANQGSEATYESGFVIDKFPISRPNLTFSTLTVSNMSPEDSSIYLCSVEWGNNYGYTFGSGTRLTVV.

This clone was picked up a small number of times. V gene TRBV19 combines with J gene TRBJ2-3; a weak D match, TRBD2 (6 bases). The CDR3 runs to 15 residues. Germline CDR1 reads LNHDA; CDR2 reads SQIVND (reference sequence). V lost 3 bases, J lost 4 bases, and 14 bases lay in between. The CDR3 DNA sequence: TGTGCCAGTAGTATTGGGGGGATCAAGGCAGATACGCAGTATTTT. This encodes CASSIGGIKADTQYF.

This clone was observed a handful of times. The V call is TRBV7-9, the J call TRBJ1-1; D uncertain. The V gene lost 3 bases and the J gene lost 1 base, with 6 bases spanning the gap. Germline-derived CDR1 and CDR2 are SEHNR and FQNEAQ (reference sequence). CDR3 length equals 13 residues. CDR3 in DNA: TGTGCCAGCAGCTTCCGAGAGAACACTGAAGCTTTCTTT. Protein: CASSFRENTEAFF.

This clone turned up a few times. This chain joins TRBV30 and TRBJ1-5; 7 bases are shared with TRBD1. The CDR3 has 12 amino acids. V dropped 8 bases and J dropped 7; count of bases not matched to a gene: 8. Germline V gene lookup returns CDR1 GTSNPN and CDR2 SVGIG (reference sequence). The CDR3 reads CAGNRGGQPQHF. The CDR3 DNA follows: TGTGCCGGGAACAGGGGCGGGCAGCCCCAGCATTTT.

This clone was found many times. The V gene is TRBV14, the J gene TRBJ2-3, with unresolved D. This CDR3 has 11 amino acids. Trimming cost V 6 bases and J 7 bases, with 8 bases left between them. CDR1 and CDR2 from the germline V gene are SGHDN and FVKESK. CDR3 nucleotides: TGTGCCAGCAGTCGCACGAATACGCAGTATTTT. Translating gives CASSRTNTQYF. The full variable domain, rest sourced from reference TRBV14 and TRBJ2-3, is EAGVTQFPSHSVIEKGQTVTLRCDPISGHDNLYWYRRVMGKEIKFLLHFVKESKQDESGMPNNRFLAERTGGTYSTLKVQPAELEDSGVYFCASSRTNTQYFGPGTRLTVL.

The V and J genes are TRBV6-5 and TRBJ2-7; 11 bases map to TRBD1. After removal of 7 bases from V and 2 bases from J, the junction contained 4 bases not matched to a gene. This CDR3 comprises 14 residues. Germline assignment: CDR1 MNHEY and CDR2 SVGAGI. CDR3 in amino acids: CASTPGQGAYEQYF. The CDR3 bases are TGTGCCAGCACCCCGGGACAGGGGGCCTACGAGCAGTACTTC.

The CDR3 here is CASSSGLYEQYV. In DNA, the CDR3 is TGTGCCAGCAGTTCCGGACTCTACGAGCAGTACGTC. This chain links TRBV28 with TRBJ2-7; a possible D gene is TRBD2 (5 bases). Germline loops: CDR1 MDHEN, CDR2 SYDVKM. The CDR3 extends over 12 amino acids. Trimming stripped 4 bases from V and 3 bases from J, with 7 bases between.

V usage is TRBV11-2 and J usage is TRBJ2-6; possibly TRBD1 for D (5 bases). Germline V gene sequence: CDR1 SGHAT, CDR2 FQNNGV. Trimming took 3 bases from V and 0 from J, leaving 12 bases between them. This CDR3 is 17 amino acids long. The CDR3 region is CASSFRVRASGANVLTF. The DNA for the CDR3 is TGTGCCAGCAGCTTCAGGGTACGCGCCTCTGGGGCCAACGTCCTGACTTTC.

The chain uses TRBV29-1 and TRBJ1-3; D is uncertain. The CDR3 contains 13 residues. The V end was cut by 7 bases, the J end by 0 bases, with 10 bases between. The V gene's germline CDR1 is SQVTM and CDR2 ANQGSEA. CDR3 nucleotide sequence: TGCAGCGCTCACCGGAGCTCTGGAAACACCATATATTTT. Translated, it gives CSAHRSSGNTIYF.

This clone was found a few times. The chain joins TRBV15 to TRBJ2-1; D is ambiguous. Germline CDR1 and CDR2: LNHNV and YYDKDF (reference sequence). CDR3 length: 14 amino acids. Trimming cost V 5 bases and J 1 base, with 9 bases left between them. The DNA for the CDR3 is TGTGCCACCAGCCCAACGAGGTCCTACAATGAGCAGTTCTTC. Protein: CATSPTRSYNEQFF.

This clone was seen a few times. The V and J genes are TRBV5-6 and TRBJ2-3; 10 bases fit TRBD2. CDR1 SGHDT and CDR2 YYEEEE come from the germline V gene. The CDR3 has 16 amino acids. The J segment lost 2 bases and the V segment lost 5 bases, leaving 8 bases of the junction unmatched. CDR3 in amino acids: CASSSSGGASTDTQYF. DNA for the CDR3: TGTGCCAGCAGTTCAAGCGGGGGGGCCTCCACAGATACGCAGTATTTT.

This clone came up a few times. A junction end diverges from the germline sequence, so it may reflect a read error. The chain has TRBV18 and TRBJ2-1, with D tentatively TRBD1 (5 bases). The CDR3 covers 13 residues. CDR1 and CDR2 from the germline V gene are KGHSH and LQKENI. The CDR3 nucleotides are TGTGCCAGCGCACCGGCAGGGTACAATGAGCAGTTCTTC. Translating it yields CASAPAGYNEQFF.

The chain carries TRBV6-6 and TRBJ2-7, with D possibly being TRBD1 (5 bases). This CDR3 contains 14 residues. Trimming left V 0 bases short and J 4 bases short, with 10 bases between. Germline V CDR1 and CDR2: MNHNY, SVGAGI (reference sequence). DNA of the CDR3: TGTGCCAGCAGTTACTCGGTGGGGCCGTACGAGCAGTACTTC. It codes for CASSYSVGPYEQYF.

V is TRBV6-5 and J is TRBJ1-1, with D unresolved. Germline assignment: CDR1 MNHEY and CDR2 SVGAGI. CDR3 size: 12 residues. With 5 bases removed from V and 10 bases from J, the gap between germline ends came to 14 bases. The chain's CDR3 is CASSLPGELAFF. The DNA for the CDR3 is TGTGCCAGCAGTCTCCCAGGCGAGTTAGCTTTCTTT.

The chain couples TRBV29-1 to TRBJ2-4; 9 nucleotides align to TRBD1. CDR3 length equals 14 residues. CDR1 SQVTM and CDR2 ANQGSEA come from the germline V gene. After removal of 6 bases from V and 5 bases from J, the junction contained 8 bases not matched to a gene. The CDR3 region has the DNA TGCAGCGTGGGACAGGGAGGGGTACAAAACATTCAGTACTTC. This translates into CSVGQGGVQNIQYF. Supplemented by reference TRBV29-1 and TRBJ2-4, the full variable domain reads SAVISQKPSRDICQRGTSLTIQCQVDSQVTMMFWYRQQPGQSLTLIATANQGSEATYESGFVIDKFPISRPNLTFSTLTVSNMSPEDSSIYLCSVGQGGVQNIQYFGAGTRLSVL.

V and J are TRBV6-4 and TRBJ2-3, with 7 bases matching TRBD1. The length of the CDR3 is 15 residues. V lost 5 bases, J lost 5 bases, and 10 bases stayed unmatched. Germline loops: CDR1 MRHNA, CDR2 SNTAGT. DNA for the CDR3: TGTGCCAGCAGTAGAGAACAGGGGCAAGGAGATACGCAGTATTTT. It specifies CASSREQGQGDTQYF.

The CDR3: CASSRRPGAPRIYNEQFF. The CDR3 DNA is TGTGCCAGCAGCCGTAGACCAGGGGCCCCCAGAATTTACAATGAGCAGTTCTTC. This chain uses TRBV14 with TRBJ2-1, with D maybe TRBD1 (6 bases). CDR1 is SGHDN, CDR2 FVKESK, per germline. This CDR3 is 18 amino acids long. The V end was cut by 4 bases, the J end by 4 bases, with 23 bases between. Using reference TRBV14 and TRBJ2-1 for the parts outside the CDR3, the full variable domain is EAGVTQFPSHSVIEKGQTVTLRCDPISGHDNLYWYRRVMGKEIKFLLHFVKESKQDESGMPNNRFLAERTGGTYSTLKVQPAELEDSGVYFCASSRRPGAPRIYNEQFFGPGTRLTVL.

The chain is built from TRBV18 and TRBJ2-2; D remains ambiguous. The CDR3 loop spans 14 amino acids. Trimming took off 4 bases at V and 6 bases at J, with 12 bases between the two ends. Germline CDR1 and CDR2: KGHSH and LQKENI. As DNA, the CDR3 is TGTGCCAGCTCACATAAACCCGCTCCCGGGGAGCTGTTTTTT. Its protein is CASSHKPAPGELFF.

The gene calls are TRBV23-1 and TRBJ2-3, with TRBD2 identical over 7 bases. TRBV23-1 is an ORF for which the function is uncertain. Trimming cost V 4 bases and J 5 bases; bases outside gene matches: 9. This CDR3 has 15 amino acids. CDR3 in amino acids: CASSLLAAPGDTQYF. CDR3 nucleotide sequence: TGCGCCAGCAGTCTCCTAGCGGCCCCAGGAGATACGCAGTATTTT.

This chain joins TRBV6-5 and TRBJ1-2; D remains unclear. Trimming stripped 2 bases from V and 2 bases from J, with 9 bases between. This CDR3 comprises 14 residues. The V gene's germline CDR1 is MNHEY and CDR2 SVGAGI. For the CDR3, the DNA is TGTGCCAGCAGTTACCGATGGCCCAACTATGGCTACACCTTC. Protein: CASSYRWPNYGYTF.

The rearrangement links TRBV6-6 to TRBJ1-2; D possibly corresponds to TRBD1 (5 bases). The CDR3 loop spans 15 amino acids. V was pared by 0 bases and J by 4 bases, with 12 bases between. The V gene's germline CDR1 is MNHNY and CDR2 SVGAGI (reference sequence). The CDR3 DNA is TGTGCCAGCAGTTACTCGTTGCAGGGTTCCTATGGCTACACCTTC. Translating it yields CASSYSLQGSYGYTF.

This rearrangement joins TRBV4-1 to TRBJ2-3; D is unclear. Trimming cost V 1 base and J 2 bases, with 7 bases left between them. The germline gives CDR1 MGHRA, CDR2 YSYEKL. The CDR3 is made up of 14 amino acids. This CDR3 is CASSQAHPTDTQYF. In nucleotides, the CDR3 is TGCGCCAGCAGCCAAGCTCATCCCACAGATACGCAGTATTTT.

The chain carries TRBV19 and TRBJ2-5; either TRBD1 or TRBD2 may fit D (5 bases each). V shed 8 bases and J shed 5 bases, with 15 bases lying between them. The CDR3 is 13 amino acids. The germline V gene has CDR1 LNHDA and CDR2 SQIVND (reference sequence). CDR3 sequence reads: CASASGLGETQYF. CDR3 nucleotide sequence: TGTGCCAGTGCCTCGGGGCTGGGGGAGACCCAGTACTTC.